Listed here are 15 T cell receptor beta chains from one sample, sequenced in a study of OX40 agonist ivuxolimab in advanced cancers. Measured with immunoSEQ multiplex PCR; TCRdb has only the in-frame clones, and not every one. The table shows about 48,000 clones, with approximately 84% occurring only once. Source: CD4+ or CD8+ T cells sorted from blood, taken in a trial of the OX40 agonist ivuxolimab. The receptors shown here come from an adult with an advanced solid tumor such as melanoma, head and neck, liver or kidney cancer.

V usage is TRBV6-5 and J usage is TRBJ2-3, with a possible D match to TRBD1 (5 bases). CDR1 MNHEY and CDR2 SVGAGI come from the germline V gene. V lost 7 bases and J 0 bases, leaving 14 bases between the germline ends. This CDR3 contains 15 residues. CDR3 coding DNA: TGTGCCAGCAAGGGGCTACCTGGTAGCACAGATACGCAGTATTTT. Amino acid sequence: CASKGLPGSTDTQYF.

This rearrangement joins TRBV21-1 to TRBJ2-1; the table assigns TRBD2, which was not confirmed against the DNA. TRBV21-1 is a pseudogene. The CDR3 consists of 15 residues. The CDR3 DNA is TGTGCCAGTCCGACCAATAGCGGGATCTACAATGAGCAGTTCTTC. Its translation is CASPTNSGIYNEQFF.

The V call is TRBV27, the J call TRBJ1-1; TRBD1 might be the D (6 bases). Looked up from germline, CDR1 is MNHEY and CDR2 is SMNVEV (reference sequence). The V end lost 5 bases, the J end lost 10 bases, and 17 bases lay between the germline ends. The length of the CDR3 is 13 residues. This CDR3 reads CASSPSGGWRAFF. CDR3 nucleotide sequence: TGTGCCAGCAGTCCCTCGGGGGGCTGGCGAGCTTTCTTT.

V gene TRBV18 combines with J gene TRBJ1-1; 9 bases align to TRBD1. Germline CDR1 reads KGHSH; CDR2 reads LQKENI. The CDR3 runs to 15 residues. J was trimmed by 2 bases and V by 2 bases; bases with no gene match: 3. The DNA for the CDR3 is TGTGCCAGCTCACCAGGGACAGGGTCTAACACTGAAGCTTTCTTT. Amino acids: CASSPGTGSNTEAFF.

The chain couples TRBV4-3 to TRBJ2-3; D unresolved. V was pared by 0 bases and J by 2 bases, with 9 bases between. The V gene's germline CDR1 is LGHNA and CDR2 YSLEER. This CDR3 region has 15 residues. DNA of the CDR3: TGCGCCAGCAGCCAAGACCATCAAGTCACAGATACGCAGTATTTT. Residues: CASSQDHQVTDTQYF.

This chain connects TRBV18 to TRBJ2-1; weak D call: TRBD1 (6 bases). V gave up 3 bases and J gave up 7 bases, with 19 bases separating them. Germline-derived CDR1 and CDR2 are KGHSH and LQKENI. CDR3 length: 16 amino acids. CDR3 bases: TGTGCCAGCTCACCCGCAGGGGATAGGGCTTTAAATGAGCAGTTCTTC. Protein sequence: CASSPAGDRALNEQFF. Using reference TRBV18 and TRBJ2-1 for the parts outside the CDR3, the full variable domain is NAGVMQNPRHLVRRRGQEARLRCSPMKGHSHVYWYRQLPEEGLKFMVYLQKENIIDESGMPKERFSAEFPKEGPSILRIQQVVRGDSAAYFCASSPAGDRALNEQFFGPGTRLTVL.

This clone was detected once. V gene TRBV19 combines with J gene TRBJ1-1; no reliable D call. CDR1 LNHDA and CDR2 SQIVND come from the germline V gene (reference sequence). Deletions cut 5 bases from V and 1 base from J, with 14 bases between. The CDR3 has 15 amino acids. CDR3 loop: CASSGGRSRNTEAFF. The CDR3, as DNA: TGTGCCAGTAGTGGCGGAAGGAGTCGGAACACTGAAGCTTTCTTT.

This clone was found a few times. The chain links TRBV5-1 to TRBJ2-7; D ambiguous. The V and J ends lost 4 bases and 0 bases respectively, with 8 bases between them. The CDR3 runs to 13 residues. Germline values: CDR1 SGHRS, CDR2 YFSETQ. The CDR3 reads CASSVVTSYEQYF. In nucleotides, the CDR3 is TGCGCCAGCAGCGTAGTCACCTCCTACGAGCAGTACTTC.

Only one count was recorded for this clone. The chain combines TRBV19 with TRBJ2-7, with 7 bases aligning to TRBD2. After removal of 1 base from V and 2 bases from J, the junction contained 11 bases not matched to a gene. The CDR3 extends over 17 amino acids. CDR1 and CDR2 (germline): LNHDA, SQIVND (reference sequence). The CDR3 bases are TGTGCCAGTAGTATAGCCGCAGGGAGGGTCTCGGCCTACGAGCAGTACTTC. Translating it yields CASSIAAGRVSAYEQYF. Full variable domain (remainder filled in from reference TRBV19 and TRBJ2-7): DGGITQSPKYLFRKEGQNVTLSCEQNLNHDAMYWYRQDPGQGLRLIYYSQIVNDFQKGDIAEGYSVSREKKESFPLTVTSAQKNPTAFYLCASSIAAGRVSAYEQYFGPGTRLTVT.

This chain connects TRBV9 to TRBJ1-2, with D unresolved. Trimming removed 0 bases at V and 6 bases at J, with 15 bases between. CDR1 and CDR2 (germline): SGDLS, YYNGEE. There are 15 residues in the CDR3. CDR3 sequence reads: CASSVGLGSVDGYTF. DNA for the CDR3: TGTGCCAGCAGCGTAGGACTCGGCAGCGTGGATGGCTACACCTTC.

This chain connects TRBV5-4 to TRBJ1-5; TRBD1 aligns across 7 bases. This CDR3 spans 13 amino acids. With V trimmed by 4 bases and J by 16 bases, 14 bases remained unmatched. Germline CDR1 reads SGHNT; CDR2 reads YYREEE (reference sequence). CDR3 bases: TGTGCCAGCAGCATTCTAGGGTCAGGACAGGCCCATTTT. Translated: CASSILGSGQAHF.

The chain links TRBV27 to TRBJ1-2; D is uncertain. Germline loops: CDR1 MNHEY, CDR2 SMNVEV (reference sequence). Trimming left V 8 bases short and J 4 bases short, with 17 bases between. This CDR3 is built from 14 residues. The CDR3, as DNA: TGTGCCAGCGGGTTCAGGCGGCGAGTCTATGGCTACACCTTC. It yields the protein CASGFRRRVYGYTF.

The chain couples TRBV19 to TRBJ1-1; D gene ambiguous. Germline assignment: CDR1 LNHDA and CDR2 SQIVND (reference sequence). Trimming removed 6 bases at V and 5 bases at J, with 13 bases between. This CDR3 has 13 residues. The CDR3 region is CASRWFSGTEAFF. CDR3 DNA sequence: TGTGCCAGTAGATGGTTTTCGGGAACTGAAGCTTTCTTT.

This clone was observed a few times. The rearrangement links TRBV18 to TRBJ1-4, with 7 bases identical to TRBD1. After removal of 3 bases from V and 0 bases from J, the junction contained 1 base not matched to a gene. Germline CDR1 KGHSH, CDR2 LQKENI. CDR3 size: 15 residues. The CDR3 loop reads CASSPGQTTNEKLFF. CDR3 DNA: TGTGCCAGCTCACCGGGACAGACAACTAATGAAAAACTGTTTTTT.

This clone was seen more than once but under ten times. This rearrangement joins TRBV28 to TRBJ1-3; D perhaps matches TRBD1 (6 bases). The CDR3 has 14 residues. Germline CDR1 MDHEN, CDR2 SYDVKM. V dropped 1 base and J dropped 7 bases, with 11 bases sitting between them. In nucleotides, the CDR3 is TGTGCCAGCAGTTTATCGGGGGCCCCGAACACCATATATTTT. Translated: CASSLSGAPNTIYF.